Below are 5 T cell receptor beta chains sequenced from a single sample in a study of OX40 agonist ivuxolimab in advanced cancers. Profiling relied on immunoSEQ multiplex PCR, and the TCRdb table lists in-frame clones only, not all of them. The sample yields about 47,000 clones, 84% seen once. The source was CD4+ or CD8+ T cells sorted from blood, collected in a trial of the OX40 agonist ivuxolimab. The receptor source for this set is an adult with an advanced solid tumor such as melanoma, head and neck, liver or kidney cancer.

This clone was detected only a few times. The chain recombines TRBV7-2 with TRBJ1-2; no clear D gene. Germline V gives CDR1 SGHTA, CDR2 FQGNSA. CDR3 length equals 15 residues. Trimming shortened V by 1 base and J by 6 bases, and 15 bases separated the two germline ends. CDR3 sequence reads: CASSLEVQILHGYTF. The CDR3, as DNA: TGTGCCAGCAGCTTAGAGGTACAGATCCTTCATGGCTACACCTTC.

This clone appeared once. This sequence joins TRBV15 and TRBJ2-7; D unclear. Trimming took off 0 bases at V and 1 base at J, with 10 bases between the two ends. The germline V gene has CDR1 LNHNV and CDR2 YYDKDF (reference sequence). This CDR3 contains 15 residues. The CDR3 coding sequence is TGTGCCACCAGCAGAGATCGACTGAATTCCTACGAGCAGTACTTC. Encoded protein: CATSRDRLNSYEQYF. Variable domain in full (rest from reference TRBV15 and TRBJ2-7): DAMVIQNPRYQVTQFGKPVTLSCSQTLNHNVMYWYQQKSSQAPKLLFHYYDKDFNNEADTPDNFQSRRPNTSFCFLDIRSPGLGDTAMYLCATSRDRLNSYEQYFGPGTRLTVT.

CDR3 sequence reads: CASSPKTSGGNTGELFF. The CDR3 DNA reads as TGTGCCAGCAGCCCAAAAACTAGCGGAGGGAACACCGGGGAGCTGTTTTTT. The chain combines TRBV7-9 with TRBJ2-2, with 8 bases matching TRBD2. Germline values: CDR1 SEHNR, CDR2 FQNEAQ (reference sequence). Losses at the gene ends were 5 bases for V and 1 base for J; bases not matched to a gene: 9. CDR3 length: 17 residues.

This CDR3 reads CASSRGLASYEQYF. Written as DNA, the CDR3 is TGTGCCAGCAGCCGGGGGCTAGCCTCCTACGAGCAGTACTTC. The rearrangement links TRBV7-9 to TRBJ2-5; D may match TRBD1 or TRBD2 (6 bases each). The end of the DNA aligns better with TRBJ2-7, so the J call may be wrong. CDR1 SEHNR and CDR2 FQNEAQ come from the germline V gene (reference sequence). The CDR3 covers 14 residues.

This clone was picked up one time. The V and J genes are TRBV7-2 and TRBJ2-2, with 7 positions matching TRBD2. The length of the CDR3 is 14 residues. The junction had 5 bases not matched to a gene; V was cut back by 6 bases and J by 4 bases. Germline lookup yields CDR1 SGHTA and CDR2 FQGNSA. The CDR3 loop reads CASRAGVGTGELFF. The CDR3 nucleotides read TGTGCCAGCAGGGCGGGGGTTGGCACCGGGGAGCTGTTTTTT.